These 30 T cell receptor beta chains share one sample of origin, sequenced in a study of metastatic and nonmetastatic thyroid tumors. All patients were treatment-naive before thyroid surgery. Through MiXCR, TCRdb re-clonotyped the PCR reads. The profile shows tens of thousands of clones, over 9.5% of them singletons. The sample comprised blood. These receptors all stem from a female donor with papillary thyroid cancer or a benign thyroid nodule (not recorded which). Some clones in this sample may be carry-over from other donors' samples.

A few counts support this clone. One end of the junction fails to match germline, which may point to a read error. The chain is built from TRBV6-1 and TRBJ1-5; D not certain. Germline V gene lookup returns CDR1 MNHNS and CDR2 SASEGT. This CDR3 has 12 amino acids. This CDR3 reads CAISDRNQPQHF. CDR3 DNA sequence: TGTGCCATCAGTGATCGGAATCAGCCCCAGCATTTT.

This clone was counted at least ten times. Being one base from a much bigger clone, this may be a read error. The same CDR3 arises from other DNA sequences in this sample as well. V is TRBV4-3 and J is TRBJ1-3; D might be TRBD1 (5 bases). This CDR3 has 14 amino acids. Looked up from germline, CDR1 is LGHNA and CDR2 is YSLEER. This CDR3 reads CASSQDSGGNTIYF. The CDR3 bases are TGCGCCAGCAGCCAAGATTCGGGGGGAAACACTATATATTTT.

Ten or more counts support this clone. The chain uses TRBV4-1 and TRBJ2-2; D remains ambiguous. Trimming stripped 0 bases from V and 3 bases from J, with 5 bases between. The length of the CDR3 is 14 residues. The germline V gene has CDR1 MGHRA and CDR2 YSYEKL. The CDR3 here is CASSQEGYTGELFF. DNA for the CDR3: TGCGCCAGCAGCCAAGAGGGATACACCGGGGAGCTGTTTTTT.

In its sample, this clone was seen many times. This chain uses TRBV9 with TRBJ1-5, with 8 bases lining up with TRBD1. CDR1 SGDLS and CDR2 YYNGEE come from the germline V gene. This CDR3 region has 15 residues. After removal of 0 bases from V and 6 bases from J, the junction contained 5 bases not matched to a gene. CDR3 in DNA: TGTGCCAGCAGCGTAGGAGACAGGGGAATTCAGCCCCAGCATTTT. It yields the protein CASSVGDRGIQPQHF.

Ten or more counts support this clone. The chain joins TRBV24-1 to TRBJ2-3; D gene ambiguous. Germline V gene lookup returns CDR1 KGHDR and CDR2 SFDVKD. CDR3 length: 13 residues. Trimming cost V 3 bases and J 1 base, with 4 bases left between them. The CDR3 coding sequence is TGTGCCACCAGTGATGTCGGCACAGATACGCAGTATTTT. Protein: CATSDVGTDTQYF.

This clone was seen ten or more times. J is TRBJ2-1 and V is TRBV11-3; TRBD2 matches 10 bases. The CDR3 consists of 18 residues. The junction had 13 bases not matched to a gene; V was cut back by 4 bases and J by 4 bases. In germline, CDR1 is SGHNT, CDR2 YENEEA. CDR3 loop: CASSSWGTSGARYNEQFF. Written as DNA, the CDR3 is TGTGCCAGCAGCTCATGGGGCACTAGCGGGGCCAGATACAATGAGCAGTTCTTC.

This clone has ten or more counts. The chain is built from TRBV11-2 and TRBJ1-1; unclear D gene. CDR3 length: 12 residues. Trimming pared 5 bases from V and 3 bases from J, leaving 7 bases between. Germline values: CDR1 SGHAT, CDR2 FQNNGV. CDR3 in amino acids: CASSIWDTEAFF. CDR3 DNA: TGTGCCAGCAGCATATGGGACACTGAAGCTTTCTTT.

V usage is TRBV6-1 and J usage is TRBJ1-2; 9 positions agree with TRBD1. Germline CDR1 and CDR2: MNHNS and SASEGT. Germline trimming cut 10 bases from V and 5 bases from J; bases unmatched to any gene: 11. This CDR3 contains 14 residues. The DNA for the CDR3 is TGTGCCACCAGAAGGGGACAGGGAGATTATGGCTACACCTTC. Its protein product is CATRRGQGDYGYTF.

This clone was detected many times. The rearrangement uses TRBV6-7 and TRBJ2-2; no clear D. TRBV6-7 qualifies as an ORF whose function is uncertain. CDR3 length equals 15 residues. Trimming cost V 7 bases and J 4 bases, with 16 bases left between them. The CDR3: CASTPRLIPTGELFF. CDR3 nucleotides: TGTGCCAGCACCCCTCGGCTCATACCCACCGGGGAGCTGTTTTTT.

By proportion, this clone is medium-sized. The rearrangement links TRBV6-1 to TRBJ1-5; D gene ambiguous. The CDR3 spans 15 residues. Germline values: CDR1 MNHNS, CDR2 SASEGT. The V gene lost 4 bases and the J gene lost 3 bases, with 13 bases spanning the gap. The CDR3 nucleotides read TGTGCCAGCAGTGGGGGATCAGTTCCCAATCAGCCCCAGCATTTT. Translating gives CASSGGSVPNQPQHF.

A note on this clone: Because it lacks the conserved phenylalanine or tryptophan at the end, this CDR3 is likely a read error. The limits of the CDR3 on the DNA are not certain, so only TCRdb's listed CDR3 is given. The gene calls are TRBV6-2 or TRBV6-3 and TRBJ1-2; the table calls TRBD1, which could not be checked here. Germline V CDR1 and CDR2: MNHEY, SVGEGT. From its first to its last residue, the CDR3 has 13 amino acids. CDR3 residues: CASTRDSSYGYAL.

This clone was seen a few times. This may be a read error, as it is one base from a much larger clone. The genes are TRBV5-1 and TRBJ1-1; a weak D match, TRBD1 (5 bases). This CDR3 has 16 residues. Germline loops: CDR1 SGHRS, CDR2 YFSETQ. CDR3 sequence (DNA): TGCGCCAGCAGCCTGGGGGGGTGGAGGATGAACACTGAAGCTTACTTT. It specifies CASSLGGWRMNTEAYF.

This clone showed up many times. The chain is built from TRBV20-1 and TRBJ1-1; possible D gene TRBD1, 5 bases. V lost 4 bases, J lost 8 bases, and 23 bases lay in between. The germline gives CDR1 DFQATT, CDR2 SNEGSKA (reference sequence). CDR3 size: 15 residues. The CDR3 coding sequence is TGCAGTGCTAACGACCCCCGGGCGGGGGGAGTAGAAGCTTTCTTT. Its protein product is CSANDPRAGGVEAFF.

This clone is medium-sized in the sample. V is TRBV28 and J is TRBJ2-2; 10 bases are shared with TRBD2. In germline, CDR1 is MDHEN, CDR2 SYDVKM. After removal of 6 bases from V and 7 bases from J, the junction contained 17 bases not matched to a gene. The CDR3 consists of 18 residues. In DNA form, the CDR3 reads TGTGCCAGCAGGCGACCCGGAGCGGGAGGGCCATGGGGCGGGGAGCTGTTTTTT. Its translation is CASRRPGAGGPWGGELFF. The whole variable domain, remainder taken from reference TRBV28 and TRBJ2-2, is DVKVTQSSRYLVKRTGEKVFLECVQDMDHENMFWYRQDPGLGLRLIYFSYDVKMKEKGDIPEGYSVSREKKERFSLILESASTNQTSMYLCASRRPGAGGPWGGELFFGEGSRLTVL.

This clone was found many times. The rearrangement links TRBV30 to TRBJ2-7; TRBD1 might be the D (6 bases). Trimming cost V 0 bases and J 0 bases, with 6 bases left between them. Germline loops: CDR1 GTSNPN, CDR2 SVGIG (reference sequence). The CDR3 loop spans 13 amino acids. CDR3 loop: CAWSVGGSYEQYF. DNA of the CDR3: TGTGCCTGGAGTGTAGGGGGCTCCTACGAGCAGTACTTC.

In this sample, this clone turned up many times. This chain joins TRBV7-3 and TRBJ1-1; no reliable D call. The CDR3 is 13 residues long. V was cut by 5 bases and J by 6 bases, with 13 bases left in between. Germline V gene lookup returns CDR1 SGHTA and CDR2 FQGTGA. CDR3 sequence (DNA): TGTGCCAGCAGCATGATCCAAGGGTCTGAAGCTTTCTTT. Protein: CASSMIQGSEAFF.

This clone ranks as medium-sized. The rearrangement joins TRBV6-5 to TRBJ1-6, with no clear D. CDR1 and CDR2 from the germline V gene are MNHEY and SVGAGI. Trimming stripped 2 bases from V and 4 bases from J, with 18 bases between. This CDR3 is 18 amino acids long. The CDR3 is CASSYQSDRSIYNSPLHF. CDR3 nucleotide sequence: TGTGCCAGCAGTTACCAGTCGGACCGCTCGATTTATAATTCACCCCTCCACTTT.

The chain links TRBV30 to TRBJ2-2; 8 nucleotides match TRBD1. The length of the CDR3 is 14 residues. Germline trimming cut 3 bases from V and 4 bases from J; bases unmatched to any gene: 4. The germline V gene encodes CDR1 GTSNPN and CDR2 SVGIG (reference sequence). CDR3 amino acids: CAWRRTGTTGELFF. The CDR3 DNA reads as TGTGCCTGGAGAAGGACAGGGACCACCGGGGAGCTGTTTTTT.

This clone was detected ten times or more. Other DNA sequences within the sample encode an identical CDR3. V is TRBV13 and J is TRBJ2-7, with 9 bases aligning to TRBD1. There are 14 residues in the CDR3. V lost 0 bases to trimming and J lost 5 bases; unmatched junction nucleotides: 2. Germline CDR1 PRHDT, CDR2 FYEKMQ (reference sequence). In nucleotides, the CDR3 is TGTGCCAGCAGCTTAGGGGGACAGGGTAACGAGCAGTACTTC. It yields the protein CASSLGGQGNEQYF.

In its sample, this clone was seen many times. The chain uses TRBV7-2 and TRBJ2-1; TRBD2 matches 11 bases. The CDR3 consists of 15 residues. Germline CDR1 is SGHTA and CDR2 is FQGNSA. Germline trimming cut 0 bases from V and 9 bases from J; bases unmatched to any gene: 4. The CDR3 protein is CASSLASGGALEQFF. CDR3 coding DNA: TGTGCCAGCAGCTTAGCTAGCGGGGGGGCGCTTGAGCAGTTCTTC. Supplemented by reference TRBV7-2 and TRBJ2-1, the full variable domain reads GAGVSQSPSNKVTEKGKDVELRCDPISGHTALYWYRQSLGQGLEFLIYFQGNSAPDKSGLPSDRFSAERTGGSVSTLTIQRTQQEDSAVYLCASSLASGGALEQFFGPGTRLTVL.

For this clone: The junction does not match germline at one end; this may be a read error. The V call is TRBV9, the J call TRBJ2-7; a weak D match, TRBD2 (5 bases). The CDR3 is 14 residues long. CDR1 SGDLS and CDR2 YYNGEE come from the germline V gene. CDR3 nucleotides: TGTGCCAGCAGCGTAGAGGCCAGGACTGGAGAGCAGCACTTC. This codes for CASSVEARTGEQHF.

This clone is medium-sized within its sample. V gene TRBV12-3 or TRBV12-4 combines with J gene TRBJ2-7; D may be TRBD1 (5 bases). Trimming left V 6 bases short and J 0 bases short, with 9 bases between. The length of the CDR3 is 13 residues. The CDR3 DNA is TGTGCCAGCAGCCGACAGAGCTCCTACGAGCAGTACTTC. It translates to CASSRQSSYEQYF.

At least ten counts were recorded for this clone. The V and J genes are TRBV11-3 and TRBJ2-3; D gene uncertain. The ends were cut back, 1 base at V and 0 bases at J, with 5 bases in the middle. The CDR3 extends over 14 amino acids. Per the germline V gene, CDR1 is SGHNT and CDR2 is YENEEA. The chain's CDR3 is CASSLARSTDTQYF. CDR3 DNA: TGTGCCAGCAGCTTAGCCCGAAGCACAGATACGCAGTATTTT.

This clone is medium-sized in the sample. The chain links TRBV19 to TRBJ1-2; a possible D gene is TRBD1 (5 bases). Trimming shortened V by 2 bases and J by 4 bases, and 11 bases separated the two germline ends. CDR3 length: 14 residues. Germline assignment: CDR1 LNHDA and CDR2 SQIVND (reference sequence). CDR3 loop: CASSIQGAGYGYTF. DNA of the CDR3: TGTGCCAGTAGTATACAGGGTGCGGGCTATGGCTACACCTTC.

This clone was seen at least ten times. This chain's CDR3 is CASSSSLMVGHNEQFF. The DNA for the CDR3 is TGTGCCAGCAGCTCTAGCCTTATGGTTGGCCACAATGAGCAGTTCTTC. This chain links TRBV5-4 with TRBJ2-1; D perhaps matches TRBD2 (5 bases). Trimming pared 3 bases from V and 5 bases from J, leaving 18 bases between. The CDR3 has 16 residues. CDR1 and CDR2 from the germline V gene are SGHNT and YYREEE (reference sequence).

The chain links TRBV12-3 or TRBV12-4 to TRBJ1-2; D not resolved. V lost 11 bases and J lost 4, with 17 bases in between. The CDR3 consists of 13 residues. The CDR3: CADSKGRGYGYTF. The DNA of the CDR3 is TGTGCCGACTCGAAAGGGAGAGGCTATGGCTACACCTTC.

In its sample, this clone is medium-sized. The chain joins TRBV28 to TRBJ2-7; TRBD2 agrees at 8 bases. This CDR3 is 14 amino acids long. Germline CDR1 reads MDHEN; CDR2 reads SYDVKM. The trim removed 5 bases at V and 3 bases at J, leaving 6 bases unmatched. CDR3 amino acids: CASSLRLAYYEQYF. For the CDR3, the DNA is TGTGCCAGCAGTCTACGACTAGCGTACTACGAGCAGTACTTC.

CDR3 nucleotides: TGCGCCAGCAGCCAAGCGGGAGGGGTAAACACCGGGGAGCTGTTTTTT. Amino acids: CASSQAGGVNTGELFF. The genes are TRBV4-3 and TRBJ2-2; 8 bases agree with TRBD2. The length of the CDR3 is 16 residues. CDR1 is LGHNA, CDR2 YSLEER, per germline. V shed 1 base and J 2 bases; nucleotides not matched to a gene: 3.

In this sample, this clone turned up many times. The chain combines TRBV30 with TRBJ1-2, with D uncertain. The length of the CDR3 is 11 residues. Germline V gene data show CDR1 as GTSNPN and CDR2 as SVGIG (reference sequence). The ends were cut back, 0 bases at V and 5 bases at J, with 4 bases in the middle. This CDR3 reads CAWSVRYGYTF. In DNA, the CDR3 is TGTGCCTGGAGTGTAAGATATGGCTACACCTTC. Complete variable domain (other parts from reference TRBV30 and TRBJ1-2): SQTIHQWPATLVQPVGSPLSLECTVEGTSNPNLYWYRQAAGRGLQLLFYSVGIGQISSEVPQNLSASRPQDRQFILSSKKLLLSDSGFYLCAWSVRYGYTFGSGTRLTVV.

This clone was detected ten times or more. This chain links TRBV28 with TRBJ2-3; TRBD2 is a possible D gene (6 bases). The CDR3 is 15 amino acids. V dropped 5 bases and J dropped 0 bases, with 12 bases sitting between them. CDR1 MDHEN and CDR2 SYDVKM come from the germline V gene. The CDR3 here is CASSQGLGSTDTQYF. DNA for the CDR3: TGTGCCAGCAGTCAGGGACTGGGTAGCACAGATACGCAGTATTTT. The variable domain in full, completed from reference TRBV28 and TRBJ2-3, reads DVKVTQSSRYLVKRTGEKVFLECVQDMDHENMFWYRQDPGLGLRLIYFSYDVKMKEKGDIPEGYSVSREKKERFSLILESASTNQTSMYLCASSQGLGSTDTQYFGPGTRLTVL.